This T cell receptor (beta chain) appears in the sequencing data of a study of T-cell memory formation after mild COVID-19. The CDR3 has 16 residues. Looked up from germline, CDR1 is LGHNA and CDR2 is YSLEER. V lost 0 bases and J 5 bases, leaving 11 bases between the germline ends. TCRdb fed the 5' RACE reads into MiXCR, producing one record per CDR3 protein. The data show roughly 370,000 distinct CDR3 sequences, with roughly 15% seen just once and around a fifth held by the top ten. Source material: PBMCs or a T cell subset sorted from them (not recorded which). The sequence was collected from a man aged 18 to 29 who had mild COVID-19 (a few samples of this study predate the infection). Cell type and time point are not known. The genes are TRBV4-3 and TRBJ1-6; tentatively, D is TRBD1 (5 bases). CDR3: CASSQEQVFDNSPLHF. The CDR3 DNA is TGCGCCAGCAGCCAAGAACAGGTTTTCGATAATTCACCCCTCCACTTT.